This TCR beta chain was obtained from a study of T cells in pancreatic ductal adenocarcinoma. On this clone: Its antigen is not known.

No neoadjuvant therapy was given to the selected pancreatic ductal adenocarcinoma patients before their surgery. Profiling relied on immunoSEQ multiplex PCR, and the TCRdb table lists in-frame clones only, not all of them. Here the sample spans under 30,000 clones, more than 80% being singletons. Overall study findings and caveats: Compared with tumor, blood showed more total productive templates and around 8-fold more clonotypes.

The CDR3 extends over 17 amino acids. V was shortened by 3 bases and J by 3 bases, with 20 bases between the two germline ends. Germline loops: CDR1 MNHNS, CDR2 SASEGT. The sequenced sample was PBMCs. V usage is TRBV6-1 and J usage is TRBJ2-5; D assignment may be TRBD1 or TRBD2 (6 bases each). This TCR derives from a human donor with pancreatic ductal adenocarcinoma. CDR3 nucleotides: TGTGCCAGCAGTGACGGCCGCTTCGGGGGCCCAGAAGAGACCCAGTACTTC. Encoded protein: CASSDGRFGGPEETQYF.